This T cell receptor (beta chain) stems from a study of vaccination effects on CD4 cells after COVID-19. The ViraFEST assay expanded antigen-specific CD4+ T cells with viral peptide pools before sequencing. Scientists isolated CD4+ T cells after a roughly 9-day culture period ended. Of the BNT162b2 and mRNA-1273 vaccines, participants received two doses of one or the other. Measured with immunoSEQ multiplex PCR; TCRdb has only the in-frame clones, and not every one. Found here are approximately 83,000 clones, roughly 80% of them singletons; the top ten hold 1.1%. A word on this clone: Its antigen is unknown.

CDR3 size: 15 residues. V dropped 6 bases and J dropped 0; count of bases not matched to a gene: 6. Germline CDR1 is LNHDA and CDR2 is SQIVND (reference sequence). This sample comprised CD4+ T cells from PBMCs cultured with HCoV-OC43 spike peptides, obtained after COVID-19 vaccination. Noted subset: HCoV-OC43 spike overlapping peptide pool stimulation. The origin of this receptor is a human donor who received a COVID-19 vaccine. The chain couples TRBV19 to TRBJ2-3; 7 bases line up with TRBD1. CDR3 in DNA: TGTGCCAGTAGCAAAACAGGGGCTAGCACAGATACGCAGTATTTT. It is translated as CASSKTGASTDTQYF.